This TCR beta chain was obtained from a study of blood T cells in healthy people across ages. A second PCR, run for roughly 7 to 12 cycles, used a sample-barcoded 5' primer plus a J-beta primer mix. TCRdb processed the 5' RACE reads anew with MiXCR; each CDR3 protein has one entry. This sample has about 1,800,000 distinct CDR3 sequences, with about 28% found just once. Germline V gene sequence: CDR1 DFQATT, CDR2 SNEGSKA (reference sequence). There are 15 residues in the CDR3. V was shortened by 3 bases and J by 1 base, with 16 bases between the two germline ends. This clonotype was sampled from a woman in her 30s in good health. This sequence joins TRBV20-1 and TRBJ2-7; a weak D match, TRBD2 (6 bases). Source material: blood. In DNA form, the CDR3 reads TGCAGTGCTAGCGGTTCTAGCGTGTCGTCCTACGAGCAGTACTTC. It is translated as CSASGSSVSSYEQYF.